Reported below is one T cell receptor (beta chain). Its target is unknown. This sample is drawn from a study of radiotherapy plus CTLA-4 blockade in lung cancer. Findings of the study overall: After treatment with radiotherapy plus ipilimumab, TCR clones that came from the tumor expanded in blood.

Generated by immunoSEQ multiplex PCR, the TCRdb table keeps only in-frame clones and is missing some. The data hold around 78,000 clones, with around 76% observed a single time. This CDR3 region has 13 residues. Germline CDR1 MNHNS, CDR2 SASEGT. The J segment lost 4 bases and the V segment lost 4 bases, leaving 2 bases of the junction unmatched. The chain links TRBV6-1 to TRBJ2-5; 8 bases fit TRBD1. This material consisted of peripheral blood, taken from a patient treated with radiotherapy plus ipilimumab. This receptor was obtained from a human donor with non-small cell lung cancer who had a partial response to radiotherapy plus ipilimumab. Some clones in this sample may be carry-over from other donors' samples. The CDR3 is CASSVDRGETQYF. CDR3 nucleotide sequence: TGTGCCAGCAGTGTAGACAGGGGAGAGACCCAGTACTTC.